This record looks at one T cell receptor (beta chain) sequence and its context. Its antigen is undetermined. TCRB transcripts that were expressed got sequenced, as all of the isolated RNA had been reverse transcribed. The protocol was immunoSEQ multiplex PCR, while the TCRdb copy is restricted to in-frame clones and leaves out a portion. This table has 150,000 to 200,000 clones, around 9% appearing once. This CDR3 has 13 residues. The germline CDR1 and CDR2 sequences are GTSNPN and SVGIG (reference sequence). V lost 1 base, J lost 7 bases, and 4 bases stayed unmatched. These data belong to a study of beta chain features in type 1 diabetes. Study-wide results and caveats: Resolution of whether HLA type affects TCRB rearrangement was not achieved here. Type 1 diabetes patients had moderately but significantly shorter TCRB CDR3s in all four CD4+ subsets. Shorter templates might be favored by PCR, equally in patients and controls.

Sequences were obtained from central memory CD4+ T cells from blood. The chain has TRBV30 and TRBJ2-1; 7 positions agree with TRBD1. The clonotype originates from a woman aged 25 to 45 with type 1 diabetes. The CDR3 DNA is TGTGCCTGGAGTGGGGACAGTATGAATGAGCAGTTCTTC. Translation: CAWSGDSMNEQFF.